This TCR beta chain was found in a study of CXCR3-negative and CXCR3-positive naive CD8 T cells. In the study overall: Per-library TRB read counts averaged about 1.5 +/- 0.3 million, adding up to some 130 million in total.

On this clonotype: No antigen is known for it.

A CD45RO-CCR7+CD27+CD95- phenotype identified naive CD8+ T cells. The study, taken as a whole, reports: TRBV-TRBJ usage was alike in naive CXCR3-negative and CXCR3-positive cells but differed in memory cells. When CXCR3-positive naive cells were set against CXCR3-negative naive cells, the former had more hydrophobic TRB CDR3s.

UMI-labeled 5' RACE yielded the TRB cDNA libraries. TCRdb processed the 5' RACE reads again and assigns one entry to each CDR3 protein, with no DNA. In all, the sample yields tens of thousands of distinct CDR3 sequences. The receptor's source is a human donor in good health. Some clones in this sample may be carry-over from other donors' samples. The material sequenced was naive CXCR3+ CD8+ T cells from blood. The subset here: CD45RO-CCR7+CD27+CD95- naive CD8+ T cells expressing CXCR3 (TNR3+).

The CDR3 sequence is CASSPGSYNEQFF. J is TRBJ2-1 and V is TRBV9; TCRdb picks TRBD1, but there is no DNA to check that call. The CDR3 is 13 residues long. From germline, CDR1 is SGDLS and CDR2 YYNGEE.